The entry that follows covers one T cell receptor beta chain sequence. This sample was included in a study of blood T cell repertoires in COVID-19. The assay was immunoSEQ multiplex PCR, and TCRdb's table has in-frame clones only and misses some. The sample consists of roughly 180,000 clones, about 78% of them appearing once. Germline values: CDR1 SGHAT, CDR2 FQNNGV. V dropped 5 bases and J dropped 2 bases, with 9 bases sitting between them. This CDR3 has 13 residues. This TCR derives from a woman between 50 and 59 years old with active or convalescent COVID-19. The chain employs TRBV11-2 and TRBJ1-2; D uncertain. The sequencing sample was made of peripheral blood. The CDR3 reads CASSQTTNYGYTF. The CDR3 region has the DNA TGTGCCAGCAGCCAAACAACAAACTATGGCTACACCTTC.